This is a list of T cell receptor beta chains from one sample in a study of beta chain features in type 1 diabetes. Assay used: immunoSEQ multiplex PCR; TCRdb lists only in-frame clones, some missing. The sample includes about 660,000 clones, around 15% of them seen just once. Sequences were obtained from naive CD4+ T cells from blood. The receptors here all came from a man between 18 and 35 years old with type 1 diabetes. Both conserved end residues are trimmed from each CDR3. Where a row states a size, it is once, few, many or the class of an expanded clone; other rows omit it.

clone_size	v_call	cdr3_aa
NA	TRBV6-6	ASSQDRVKAF
NA	TRBV5-1	ASSLGLPSGASGPIY
few	TRBV5-6	ASSLVPPQGANVLT
NA	TRBV5-8	ASKGGAYNEQF
NA	TRBV29-1	SVVVSDRATEAF
NA	TRBV7-6	ASSLGLAGGTYNEQF
NA	TRBV29-1	SVRPQNSYEQY
NA	TRBV7-2	ASSSRKGDTEAF
few	TRBV30	ARGAYNEQF
few	TRBV2	ASSLDYSNQPQH
few	TRBV7-2	ASSPWSGELF
few	TRBV4-2	ASSQEREQF
NA	TRBV27	ASSLVEGGIAEQY
few	TRBV4-1	ASSHPTGVQVGYEQY
few	TRBV2	ASRRERVANEKLF
few	TRBV4-3	ASSQVGGYEQY
NA	TRBV30	AWSPHWSVREKLF
NA	TRBV19	ASSIRGAYYQPQH
few	TRBV15	ATSREAGTALGYEQY
NA	TRBV27	ASSLNRGNTIY
NA	TRBV30	AWSVLPFASYNEQF
few	TRBV5-1	ASSRDREYEAF
NA	TRBV9	ASSALGTQAGGELF
few	TRBV30	AWSPDLARTDTQY
NA	TRBV7-9	ASSLGVGSTYEQY
NA	TRBV2	ASSDRGGYNEQF